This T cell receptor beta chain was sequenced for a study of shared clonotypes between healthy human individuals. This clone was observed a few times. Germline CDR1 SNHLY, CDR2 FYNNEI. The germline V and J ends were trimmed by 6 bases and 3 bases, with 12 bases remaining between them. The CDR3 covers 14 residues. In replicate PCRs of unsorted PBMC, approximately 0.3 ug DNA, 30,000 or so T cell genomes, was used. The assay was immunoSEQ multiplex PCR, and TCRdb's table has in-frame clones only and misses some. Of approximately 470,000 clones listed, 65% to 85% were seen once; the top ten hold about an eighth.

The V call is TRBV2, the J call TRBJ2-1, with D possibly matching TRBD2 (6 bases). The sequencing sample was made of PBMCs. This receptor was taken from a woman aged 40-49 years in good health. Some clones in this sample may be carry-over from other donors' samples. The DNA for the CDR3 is TGTGCCAGCAGGGAACTTAGCGGCTACAATGAGCAGTTCTTC. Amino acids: CASRELSGYNEQFF.